The entry that follows covers one TCR beta chain sequence. The antigen is not known. This may be a read error, as it is one base from a much larger clone. The data derive from a study of shared clonotypes between healthy human individuals. Notes on the study in general: Naive CD4 clonotypes overlapped across several donors at roughly 5%. Clonotypes which were not shared had lower generation probabilities than clonotypes that all four donors shared. Naive subsets usually exceeded memory subsets in estimated richness.

TCRdb's table, derived via immunoSEQ multiplex PCR, lists solely in-frame clones and lacks some. The repertoire holds around 980,000 clones, with around 78% as singletons. V lost 5 bases, J lost 0 bases, and 10 bases lay in between. The CDR3 length is 15 residues. Per the germline V gene, CDR1 is SEHNR and CDR2 is FQNEAQ (reference sequence). CD4+ cells were split into CD45RA+ naive and CD45RA-negative memory subsets. The specimen sequenced was memory CD4+ T cells from PBMCs. Subset meaning: CD45RA-negative fraction. The sequence was collected from a man between 18 and 35 years old in good health. Some clones in this sample may be carry-over from other donors' samples. The rearrangement joins TRBV7-9 to TRBJ2-2; D unresolved. This chain's CDR3 is CASSLVGANTGELFF. CDR3 coding DNA: TGTGCCAGCAGCCTGGTCGGTGCGAACACCGGGGAGCTGTTTTTT.